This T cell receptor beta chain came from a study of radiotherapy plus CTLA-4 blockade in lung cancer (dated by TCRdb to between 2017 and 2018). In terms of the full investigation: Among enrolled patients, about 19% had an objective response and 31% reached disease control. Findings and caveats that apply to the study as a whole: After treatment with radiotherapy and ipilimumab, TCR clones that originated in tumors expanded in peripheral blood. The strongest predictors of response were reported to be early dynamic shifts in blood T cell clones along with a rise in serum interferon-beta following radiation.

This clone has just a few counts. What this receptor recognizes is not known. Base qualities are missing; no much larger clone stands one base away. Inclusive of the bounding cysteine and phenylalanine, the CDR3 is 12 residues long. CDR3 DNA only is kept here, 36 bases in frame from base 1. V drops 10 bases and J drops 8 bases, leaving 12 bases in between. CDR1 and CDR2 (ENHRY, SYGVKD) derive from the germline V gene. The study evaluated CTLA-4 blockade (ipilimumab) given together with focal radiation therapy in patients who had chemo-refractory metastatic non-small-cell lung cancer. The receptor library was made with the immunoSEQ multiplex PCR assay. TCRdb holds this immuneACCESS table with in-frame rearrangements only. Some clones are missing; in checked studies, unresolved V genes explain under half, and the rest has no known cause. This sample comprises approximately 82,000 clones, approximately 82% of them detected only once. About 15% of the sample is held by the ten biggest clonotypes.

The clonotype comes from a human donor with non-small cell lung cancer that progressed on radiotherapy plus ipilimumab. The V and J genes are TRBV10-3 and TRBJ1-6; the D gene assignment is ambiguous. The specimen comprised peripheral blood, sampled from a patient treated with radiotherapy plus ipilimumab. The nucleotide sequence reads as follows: TGTGCCAGGTTGGTCTCGGATTCACCCCTCCACTTT. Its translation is CARLVSDSPLHF.